The clone carrying this TCR beta chain came up a few times. Per the study methods: Reference gene primer amplification gave estimated nucleated cell counts. TCRdb's copy holds only in-frame clones and misses some; the assay was immunoSEQ multiplex PCR. D and trimming were read from the DNA, whereas the V and J calls and clone size are those reported in that table. The sample yields 100,000 to 150,000 clones, around two thirds seen once. The sample comes from a study of blood T cell repertoires in COVID-19. About the study: Researchers got acute and convalescent COVID-19 samples from the United States, Italy and Spain. PBMCs, B-cell-depleted T cells, or T cells provided the cDNA or gDNA that made up the material.

The CDR3 extends over 15 amino acids. The V gene's germline CDR1 is SGHRS and CDR2 YFSETQ. The V end was cut by 4 bases, the J end by 5 bases, with 18 bases between. This sequence was found in a woman aged 70-85 years with acute or convalescent COVID-19. Sequenced input: peripheral blood. The chain has TRBV5-1 and TRBJ2-5; D is undetermined. The DNA of the CDR3 is TGCGCCAGCAGCGATAGCCTTACACGTGGCGAGACCCAGTACTTC. Translation gives CASSDSLTRGETQYF.